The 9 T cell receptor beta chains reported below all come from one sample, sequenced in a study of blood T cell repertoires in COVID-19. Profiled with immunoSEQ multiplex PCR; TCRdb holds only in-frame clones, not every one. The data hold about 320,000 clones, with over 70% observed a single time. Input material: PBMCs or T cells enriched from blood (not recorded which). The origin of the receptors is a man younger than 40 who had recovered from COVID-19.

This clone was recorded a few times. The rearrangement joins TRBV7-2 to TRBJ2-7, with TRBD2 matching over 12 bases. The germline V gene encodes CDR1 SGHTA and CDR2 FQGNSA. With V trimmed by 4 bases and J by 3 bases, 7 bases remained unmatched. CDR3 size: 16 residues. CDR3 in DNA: TGTGCCAGCAGCTCGGCCCTAGCGGGGGGGTACTACGAGCAGTACTTC. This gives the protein CASSSALAGGYYEQYF.

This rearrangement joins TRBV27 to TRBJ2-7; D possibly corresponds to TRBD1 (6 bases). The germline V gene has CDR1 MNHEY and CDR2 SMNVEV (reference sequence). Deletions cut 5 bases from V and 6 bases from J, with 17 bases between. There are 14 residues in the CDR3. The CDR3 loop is CASSLRTVGAEQYF. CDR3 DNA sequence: TGTGCCAGCAGTCTCAGGACAGTTGGTGCCGAGCAGTACTTC.

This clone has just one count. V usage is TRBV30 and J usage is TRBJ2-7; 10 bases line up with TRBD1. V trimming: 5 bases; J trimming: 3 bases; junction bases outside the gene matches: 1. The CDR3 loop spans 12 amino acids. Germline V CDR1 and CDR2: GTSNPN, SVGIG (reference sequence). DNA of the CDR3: TGTGCCTGGGGGACAGGGGACTACGAGCAGTACTTC. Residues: CAWGTGDYEQYF.

The CDR3: CASISDRGSYEQYF. The CDR3 region has the DNA TGTGCCAGCATCTCGGACAGGGGTTCCTACGAGCAGTACTTC. The J gene is TRBJ2-7, the V gene TRBV16, with TRBD1 matching over 9 bases. The CDR3 loop spans 14 amino acids. J gave up 1 base and V 7 bases, and 5 bases lay outside the gene matches. Germline V CDR1 and CDR2: KGHSY, FQNENV.

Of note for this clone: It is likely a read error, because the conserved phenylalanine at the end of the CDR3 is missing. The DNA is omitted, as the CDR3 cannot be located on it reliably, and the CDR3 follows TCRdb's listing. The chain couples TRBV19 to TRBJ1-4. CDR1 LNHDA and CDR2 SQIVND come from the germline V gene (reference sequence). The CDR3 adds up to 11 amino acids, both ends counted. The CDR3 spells CASSISVIAPT.

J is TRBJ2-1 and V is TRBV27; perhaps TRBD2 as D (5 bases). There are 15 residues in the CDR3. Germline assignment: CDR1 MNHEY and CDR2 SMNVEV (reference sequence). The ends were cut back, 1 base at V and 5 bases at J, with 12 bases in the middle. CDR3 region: CASSLFGIHNNEQFF. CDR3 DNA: TGTGCCAGCAGTTTATTCGGGATTCATAACAATGAGCAGTTCTTC.

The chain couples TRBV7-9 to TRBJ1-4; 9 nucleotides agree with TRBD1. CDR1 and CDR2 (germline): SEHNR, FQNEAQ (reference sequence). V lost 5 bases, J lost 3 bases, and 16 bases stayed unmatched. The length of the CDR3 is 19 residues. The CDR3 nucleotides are TGTGCCAGCAGCCGCACCCCCACTTCGGACAGGGGAGCTAATGAAAAACTGTTTTTT. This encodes CASSRTPTSDRGANEKLFF.

The DNA of the CDR3 is TGCACCAGCAGCCACAGCGGGGGTCGTTCACCCCTCCACTTT. The encoded protein is CTSSHSGGRSPLHF. The chain is built from TRBV1 and TRBJ1-6. TRBV1 is reported as a pseudogene. The CDR3 sequence is 14 residues long.

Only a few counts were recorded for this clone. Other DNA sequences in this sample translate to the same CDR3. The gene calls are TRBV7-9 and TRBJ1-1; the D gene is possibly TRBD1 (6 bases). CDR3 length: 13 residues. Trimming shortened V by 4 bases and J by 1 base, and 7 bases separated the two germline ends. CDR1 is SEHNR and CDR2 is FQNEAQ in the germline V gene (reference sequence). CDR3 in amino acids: CASSSQGNTEAFF. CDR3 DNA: TGTGCCAGCAGCTCACAGGGGAACACTGAAGCTTTCTTT.